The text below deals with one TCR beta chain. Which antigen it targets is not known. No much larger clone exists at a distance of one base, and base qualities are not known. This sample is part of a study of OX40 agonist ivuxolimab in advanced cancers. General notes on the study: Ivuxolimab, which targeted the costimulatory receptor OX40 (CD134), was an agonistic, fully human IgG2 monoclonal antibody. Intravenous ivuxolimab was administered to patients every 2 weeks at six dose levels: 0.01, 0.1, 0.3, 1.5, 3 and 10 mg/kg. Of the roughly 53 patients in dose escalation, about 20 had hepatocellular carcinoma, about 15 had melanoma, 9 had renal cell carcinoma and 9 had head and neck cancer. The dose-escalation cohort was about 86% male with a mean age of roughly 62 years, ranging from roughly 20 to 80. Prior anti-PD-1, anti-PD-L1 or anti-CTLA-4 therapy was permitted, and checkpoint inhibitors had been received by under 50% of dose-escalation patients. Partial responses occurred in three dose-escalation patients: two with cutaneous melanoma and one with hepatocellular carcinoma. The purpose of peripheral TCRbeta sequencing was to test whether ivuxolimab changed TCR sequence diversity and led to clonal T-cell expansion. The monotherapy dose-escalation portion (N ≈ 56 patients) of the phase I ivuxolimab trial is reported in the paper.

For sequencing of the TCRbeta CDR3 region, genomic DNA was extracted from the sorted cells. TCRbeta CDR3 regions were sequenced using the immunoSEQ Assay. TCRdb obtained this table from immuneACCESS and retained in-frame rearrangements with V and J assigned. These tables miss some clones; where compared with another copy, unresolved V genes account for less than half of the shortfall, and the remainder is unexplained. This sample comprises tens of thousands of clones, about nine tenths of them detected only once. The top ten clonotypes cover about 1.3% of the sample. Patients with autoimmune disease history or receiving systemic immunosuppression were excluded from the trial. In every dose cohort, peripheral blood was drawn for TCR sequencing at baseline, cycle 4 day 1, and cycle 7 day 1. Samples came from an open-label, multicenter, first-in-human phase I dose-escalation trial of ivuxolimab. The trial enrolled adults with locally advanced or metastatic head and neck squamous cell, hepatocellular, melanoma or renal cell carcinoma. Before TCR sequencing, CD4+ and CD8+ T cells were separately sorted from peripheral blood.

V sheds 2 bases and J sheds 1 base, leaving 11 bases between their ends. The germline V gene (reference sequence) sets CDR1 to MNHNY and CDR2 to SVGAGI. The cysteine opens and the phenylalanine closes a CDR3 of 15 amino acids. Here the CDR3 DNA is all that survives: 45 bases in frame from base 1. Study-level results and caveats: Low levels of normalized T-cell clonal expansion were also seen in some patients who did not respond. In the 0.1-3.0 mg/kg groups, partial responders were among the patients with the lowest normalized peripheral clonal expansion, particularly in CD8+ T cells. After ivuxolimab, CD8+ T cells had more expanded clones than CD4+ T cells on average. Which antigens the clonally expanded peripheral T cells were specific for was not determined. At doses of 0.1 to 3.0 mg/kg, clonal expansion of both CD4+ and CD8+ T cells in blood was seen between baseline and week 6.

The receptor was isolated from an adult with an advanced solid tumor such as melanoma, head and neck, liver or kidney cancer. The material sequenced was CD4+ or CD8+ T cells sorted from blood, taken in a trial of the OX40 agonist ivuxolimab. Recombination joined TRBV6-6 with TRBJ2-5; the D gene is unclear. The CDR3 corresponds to CASSYGLGFQETQYF. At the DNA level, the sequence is TGTGCCAGCAGTTACGGGCTCGGCTTCCAAGAGACCCAGTACTTC.